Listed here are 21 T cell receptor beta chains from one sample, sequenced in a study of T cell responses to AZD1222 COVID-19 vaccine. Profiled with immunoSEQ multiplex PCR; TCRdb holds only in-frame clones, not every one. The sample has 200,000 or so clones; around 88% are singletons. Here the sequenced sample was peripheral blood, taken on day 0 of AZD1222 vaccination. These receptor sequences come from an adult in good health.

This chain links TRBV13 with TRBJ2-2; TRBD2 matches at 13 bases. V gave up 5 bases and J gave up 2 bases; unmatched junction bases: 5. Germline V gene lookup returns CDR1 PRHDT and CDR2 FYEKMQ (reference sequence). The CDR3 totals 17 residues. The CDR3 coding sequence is TGTGCCAGCAGCCCCCGGGGACTAGCGGGAAACACCGGGGAGCTGTTTTTT. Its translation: CASSPRGLAGNTGELFF.

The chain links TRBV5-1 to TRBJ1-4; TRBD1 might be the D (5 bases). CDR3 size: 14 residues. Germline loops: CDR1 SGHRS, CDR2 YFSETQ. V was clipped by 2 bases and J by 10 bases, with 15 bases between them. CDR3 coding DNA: TGCGCCAGCAGCTTAACCCAGACAGAGGGAAAACTGTTTTTT. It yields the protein CASSLTQTEGKLFF. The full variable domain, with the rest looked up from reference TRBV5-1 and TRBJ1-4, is KAGVTQTPRYLIKTRGQQVTLSCSPISGHRSVSWYQQTPGQGLQFLFEYFSETQRNKGNFPGRFSGRQFSNSRSEMNVSTLELGDSALYLCASSLTQTEGKLFFGSGTQLSVL.

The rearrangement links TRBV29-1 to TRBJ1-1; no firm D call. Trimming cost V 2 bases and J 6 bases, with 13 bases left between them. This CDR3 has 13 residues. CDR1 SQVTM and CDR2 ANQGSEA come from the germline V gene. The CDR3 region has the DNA TGCAGCGTTGAAAAAAGTTTGGCTCCTGAAGCTTTCTTT. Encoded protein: CSVEKSLAPEAFF.

Written as DNA, the CDR3 is TGTGCCAGCAGCTTAGCACTGGAGACCCAGTACTTC. Residues: CASSLALETQYF. The chain has TRBV7-9 and TRBJ2-5; D call uncertain. Germline V gene data show CDR1 as SEHNR and CDR2 as FQNEAQ (reference sequence). V dropped 0 bases and J dropped 5 bases, with 4 bases sitting between them. The CDR3 extends over 12 amino acids.

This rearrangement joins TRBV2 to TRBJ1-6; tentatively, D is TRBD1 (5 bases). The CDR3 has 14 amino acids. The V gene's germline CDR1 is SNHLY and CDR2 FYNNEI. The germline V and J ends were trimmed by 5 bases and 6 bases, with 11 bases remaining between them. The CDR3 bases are TGTGCCAGCAGTCGTACGACAGTTAATTCACCCCTCCACTTT. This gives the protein CASSRTTVNSPLHF.

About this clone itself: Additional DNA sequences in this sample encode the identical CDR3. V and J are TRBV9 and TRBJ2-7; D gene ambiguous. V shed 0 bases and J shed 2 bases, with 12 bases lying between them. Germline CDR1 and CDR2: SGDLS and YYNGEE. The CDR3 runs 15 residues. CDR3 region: CASSVGAETTYEQYF. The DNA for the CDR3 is TGTGCCAGCAGCGTAGGGGCGGAAACGACCTACGAGCAGTACTTC.

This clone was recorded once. The CDR3 region is CASSPPGLSNQPQHF. The CDR3 nucleotides read TGTGCCAGCTCACCACCGGGTTTGAGCAATCAGCCCCAGCATTTT. V and J are TRBV18 and TRBJ1-5; no definite D call. The V gene's germline CDR1 is KGHSH and CDR2 LQKENI. V was pared by 0 bases and J by 1 base, with 7 bases between. The CDR3 is made up of 15 amino acids. Drawing the rest from reference TRBV18 and TRBJ1-5, the complete variable domain is NAGVMQNPRHLVRRRGQEARLRCSPMKGHSHVYWYRQLPEEGLKFMVYLQKENIIDESGMPKERFSAEFPKEGPSILRIQQVVRGDSAAYFCASSPPGLSNQPQHFGDGTRLSIL.

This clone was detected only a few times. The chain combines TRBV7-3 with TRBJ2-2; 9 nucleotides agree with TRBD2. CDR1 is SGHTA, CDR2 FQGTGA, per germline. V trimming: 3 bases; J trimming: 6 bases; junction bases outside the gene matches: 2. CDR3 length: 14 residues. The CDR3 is CASSFSGGAGELFF. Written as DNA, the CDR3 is TGTGCCAGCAGCTTTAGCGGGGGAGCCGGGGAGCTGTTTTTT.

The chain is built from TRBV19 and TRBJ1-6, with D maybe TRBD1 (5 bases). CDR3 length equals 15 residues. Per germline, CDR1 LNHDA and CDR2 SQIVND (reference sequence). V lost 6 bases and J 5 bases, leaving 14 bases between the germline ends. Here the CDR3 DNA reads TGTGCCAGTAGCCCTGGGACCCTAAATAATTCACCCCTCCACTTT. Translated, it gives CASSPGTLNNSPLHF.

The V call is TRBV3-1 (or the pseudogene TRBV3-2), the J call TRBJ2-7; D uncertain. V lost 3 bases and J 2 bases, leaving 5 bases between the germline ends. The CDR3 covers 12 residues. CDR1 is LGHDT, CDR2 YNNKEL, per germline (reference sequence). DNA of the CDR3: TGTGCCAGCAGCCACGTTACCTACGAGCAGTACTTC. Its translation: CASSHVTYEQYF.

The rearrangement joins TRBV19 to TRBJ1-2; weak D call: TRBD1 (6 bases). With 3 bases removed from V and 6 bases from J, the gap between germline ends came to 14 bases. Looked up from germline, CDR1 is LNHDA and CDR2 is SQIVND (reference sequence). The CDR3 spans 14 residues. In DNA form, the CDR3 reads TGTGCCAGTAGTATGAGAAGGGGGGGAGATGGCTACACCTTC. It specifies CASSMRRGGDGYTF.

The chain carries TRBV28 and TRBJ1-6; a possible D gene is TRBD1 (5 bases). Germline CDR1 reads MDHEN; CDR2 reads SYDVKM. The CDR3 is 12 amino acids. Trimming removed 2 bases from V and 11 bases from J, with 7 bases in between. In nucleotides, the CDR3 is TGTGCCAGCAGTTTACGGGGGGCACCCCTCCACTTT. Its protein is CASSLRGAPLHF.

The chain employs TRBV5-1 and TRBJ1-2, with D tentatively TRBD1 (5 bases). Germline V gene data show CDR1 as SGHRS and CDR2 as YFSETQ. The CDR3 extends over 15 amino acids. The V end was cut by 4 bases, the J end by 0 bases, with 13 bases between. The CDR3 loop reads CASSVGTGANYGYTF. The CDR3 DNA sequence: TGCGCCAGCAGCGTCGGGACGGGAGCTAACTATGGCTACACCTTC.

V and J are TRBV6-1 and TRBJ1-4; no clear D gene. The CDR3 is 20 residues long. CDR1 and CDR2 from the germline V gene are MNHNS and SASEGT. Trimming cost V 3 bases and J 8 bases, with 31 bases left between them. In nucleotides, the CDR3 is TGTGCCAGCAGTGAGATCTGGGATAAGTGGACCCTCGGTGAGTGGGAAAAACTGTTTTTT. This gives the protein CASSEIWDKWTLGEWEKLFF.

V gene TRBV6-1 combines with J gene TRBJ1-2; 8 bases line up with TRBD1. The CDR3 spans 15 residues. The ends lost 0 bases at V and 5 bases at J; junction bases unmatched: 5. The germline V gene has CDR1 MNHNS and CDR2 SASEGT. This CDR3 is CASSEASRTGYGYTF. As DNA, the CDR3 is TGTGCCAGCAGTGAAGCGTCCCGGACAGGGTATGGCTACACCTTC.

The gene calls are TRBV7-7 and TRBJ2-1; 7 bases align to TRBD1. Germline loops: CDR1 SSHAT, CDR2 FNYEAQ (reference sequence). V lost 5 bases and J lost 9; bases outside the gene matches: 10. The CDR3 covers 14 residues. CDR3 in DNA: TGTGCCAGCAGCCTCCGACAGGGCGATAGTGAGCAGTTCTTC. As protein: CASSLRQGDSEQFF. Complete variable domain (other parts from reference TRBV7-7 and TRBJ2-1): GAGVSQSPRYKVTKRGQDVTLRCDPISSHATLYWYQQALGQGPEFLTYFNYEAQPDKSGLPSDRFSAERPEGSISTLTIQRTEQRDSAMYRCASSLRQGDSEQFFGPGTRLTVL.

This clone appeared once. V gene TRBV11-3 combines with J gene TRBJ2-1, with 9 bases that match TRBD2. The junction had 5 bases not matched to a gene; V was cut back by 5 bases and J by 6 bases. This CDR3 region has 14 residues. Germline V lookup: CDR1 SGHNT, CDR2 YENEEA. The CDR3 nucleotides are TGTGCCAGCAGCCCCCGGACTAGCGTCAATGAGCAGTTCTTC. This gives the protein CASSPRTSVNEQFF.

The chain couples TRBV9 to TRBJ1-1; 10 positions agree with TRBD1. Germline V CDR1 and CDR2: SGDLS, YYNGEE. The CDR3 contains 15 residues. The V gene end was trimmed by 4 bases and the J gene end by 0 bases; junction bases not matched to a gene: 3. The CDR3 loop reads CASSRTGGVNTEAFF. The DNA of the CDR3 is TGTGCCAGCAGCCGGACAGGGGGTGTGAACACTGAAGCTTTCTTT.

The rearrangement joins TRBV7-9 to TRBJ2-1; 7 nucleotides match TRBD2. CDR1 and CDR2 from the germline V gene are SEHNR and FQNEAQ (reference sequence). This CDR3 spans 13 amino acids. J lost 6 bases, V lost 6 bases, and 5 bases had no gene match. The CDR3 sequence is CASRRSGVNEQFF. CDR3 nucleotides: TGTGCCAGCAGGAGAAGCGGGGTCAATGAGCAGTTCTTC.

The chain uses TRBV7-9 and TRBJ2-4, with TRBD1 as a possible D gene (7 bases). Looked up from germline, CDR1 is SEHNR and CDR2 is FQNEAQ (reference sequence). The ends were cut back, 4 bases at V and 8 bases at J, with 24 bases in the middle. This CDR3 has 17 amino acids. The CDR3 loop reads CASSSPLRGRGKDIQYF. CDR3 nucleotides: TGTGCCAGCAGCTCACCACTTAGGGGGCGCGGGAAGGACATTCAGTACTTC.

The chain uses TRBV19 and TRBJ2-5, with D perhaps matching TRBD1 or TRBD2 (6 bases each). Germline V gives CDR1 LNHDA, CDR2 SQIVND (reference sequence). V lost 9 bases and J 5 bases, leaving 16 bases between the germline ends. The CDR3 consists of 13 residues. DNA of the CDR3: TGTGCCAGCCGAATCGGGGGCGCGGAGACCCAGTACTTC. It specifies CASRIGGAETQYF. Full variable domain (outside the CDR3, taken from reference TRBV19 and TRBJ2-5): DGGITQSPKYLFRKEGQNVTLSCEQNLNHDAMYWYRQDPGQGLRLIYYSQIVNDFQKGDIAEGYSVSREKKESFPLTVTSAQKNPTAFYLCASRIGGAETQYFGPGTRLLVL.